Below are 10 T cell receptor beta chains sequenced from a single sample in a study of blood T cell repertoires in COVID-19. Sequencing used immunoSEQ multiplex PCR; TCRdb keeps in-frame clones, though not all of them. The sample records some 130,000 clones, approximately 82% being singletons. Sequencing was carried out using peripheral blood. The receptors stem from a man in his 60s who had recovered from COVID-19.

The chain joins TRBV12-3 or TRBV12-4 to TRBJ1-5, with D perhaps TRBD1 (6 bases). This CDR3 contains 13 residues. Trimming took off 8 bases at V and 0 bases at J, with 8 bases between the two ends. DNA for the CDR3: TGTGCCAGCCGCAGGGGTAGCAATCAGCCCCAGCATTTT. This encodes CASRRGSNQPQHF.

The chain joins TRBV5-1 to TRBJ2-7; D ambiguous. V lost 1 base and J lost 3, with 8 bases in between. The length of the CDR3 is 13 residues. Germline V CDR1 and CDR2: SGHRS, YFSETQ. The CDR3 loop is CASSLNRYYEQYF. For the CDR3, the DNA is TGCGCCAGCAGCTTGAATAGATACTACGAGCAGTACTTC.

The chain recombines TRBV20-1 with TRBJ1-1; 7 bases agree with TRBD1. CDR1 and CDR2 (germline): DFQATT, SNEGSKA (reference sequence). J gave up 3 bases and V 4 bases, and 2 bases lay outside the gene matches. This CDR3 is built from 12 residues. The DNA of the CDR3 is TGCAGTGCTACTGACAGGGACACTGAAGCTTTCTTT. This gives the protein CSATDRDTEAFF.

V usage is TRBV6-1 and J usage is TRBJ2-2, with D maybe TRBD1 (5 bases). Germline loops: CDR1 MNHNS, CDR2 SASEGT. Trimming left V 1 base short and J 2 bases short, with 8 bases between. This CDR3 has 15 residues. CDR3 nucleotides: TGTGCCAGCAGTGAAGGACAGTTCAACACCGGGGAGCTGTTTTTT. Amino acid sequence: CASSEGQFNTGELFF.

The rearrangement joins TRBV7-2 to TRBJ2-3; 11 nucleotides align to TRBD2. With 3 bases clipped from V and 5 bases from J, the junction kept 7 bases outside the gene matches. The length of the CDR3 is 16 residues. The germline CDR1 and CDR2 sequences are SGHTA and FQGNSA. The CDR3: CASSFRSGRAGDTQYF. The CDR3 bases are TGTGCCAGCAGCTTCCGTAGCGGGAGGGCCGGAGATACGCAGTATTTT.

The chain is built from TRBV19 and TRBJ2-3; the match to TRBD2 covers 7 bases. Trimming at V came to 5 bases and at J to 1 base, leaving 3 bases not matched to a gene. Germline-derived CDR1 and CDR2 are LNHDA and SQIVND (reference sequence). This CDR3 has 14 amino acids. CDR3 amino acids: CASSQRDGTDTQYF. The CDR3 nucleotides read TGTGCCAGTAGTCAGCGGGACGGCACAGATACGCAGTATTTT.

The genes are TRBV28 and TRBJ1-2; 9 bases line up with TRBD1. The junction had 8 bases not matched to a gene; V was cut back by 10 bases and J by 8 bases. The germline gives CDR1 MDHEN, CDR2 SYDVKM. This CDR3 has 12 amino acids. CDR3 residues: CATQGTGNGYTF. The CDR3 nucleotides are TGTGCCACCCAGGGGACAGGGAACGGCTACACCTTC.

The V call is TRBV5-1, the J call TRBJ2-7, with 7 nucleotides matching TRBD1. CDR1 is SGHRS, CDR2 YFSETQ, per germline. Trimming removed 2 bases from V and 2 bases from J; junction bases left unmatched: 7. This CDR3 spans 15 amino acids. The CDR3: CASSLDRAPPYEQYF. The CDR3 bases are TGCGCCAGCAGCTTAGACAGGGCCCCCCCCTACGAGCAGTACTTC.

The chain carries TRBV3-1 (or the pseudogene TRBV3-2) and TRBJ2-7, with a tentative D call TRBD1 (5 bases). Germline V lookup: CDR1 LGHDT, CDR2 YNNKEL (reference sequence). The CDR3 is 15 residues long. The germline V and J ends were trimmed by 1 base and 6 bases, with 16 bases remaining between them. CDR3 DNA sequence: TGTGCCAGCAGCCAAGGGTCCCAGGGTTTCTCCGAGCAGTACTTC. This gives the protein CASSQGSQGFSEQYF.

This chain uses TRBV5-4 with TRBJ2-5, with D maybe TRBD1 (7 bases). The CDR3 loop spans 16 amino acids. Germline V gene lookup returns CDR1 SGHNT and CDR2 YYREEE (reference sequence). V was clipped by 3 bases and J by 5 bases, with 20 bases between them. The CDR3 spells CASSSELGQGGETQYF. CDR3 nucleotides: TGTGCCAGCAGCTCCGAGTTGGGGCAGGGGGGTGAGACCCAGTACTTC.